The sequence of this T cell receptor (beta chain) was determined in a study of identical twins. Overall study results and limits: Cord blood beta clonotypes that were abundant carried fewer insertions, and memory repertoires showed no such trend. One should note that invariant MAIT and iNKT cells could partly confound zero-insertion analyses. These conclusions were based on statistical analysis (cross-sectional, not following the same donors).

Template switching added a universal primer binding site, and final cDNA carried unique molecular identifiers. TCRdb itself ran the 5' RACE reads through MiXCR, one entry per CDR3 protein. In the table there are roughly 700,000 distinct CDR3 sequences, about 9.4% of which are singletons. Germline V lookup: CDR1 SGHVS, CDR2 FNYEAQ. Trimming cost V 3 bases and J 4 bases; bases outside gene matches: 7. The CDR3 is made up of 17 amino acids. Details on this clonotype: Its antigen is currently unknown.

Another study also made use of these data, one on yellow fever vaccine responses in identical twins.

This rearrangement joins TRBV7-6 to TRBJ2-6; 9 bases match TRBD2. Sequencing was carried out using PBMCs. This sequence originates from a woman between 18 and 29 years old in good health. In DNA, the CDR3 is TGTGCCAGCAGCTTCGGCGGGGGGGCCTCAGGGGCCAACGTCCTGACTTTC. Translating it yields CASSFGGGASGANVLTF.